These T cell receptor beta chains were read from a single sample in a study of CD8 T cells in Susac syndrome. Each CDR3 protein gets one entry after TCRdb re-called the immunoSEQ multiplex PCR reads with MiXCR. The profile shows roughly 140,000 distinct CDR3 sequences, about 94% of them singletons. The sample comprised CD8+ T cells from PBMCs. All receptors derive from a human donor with multiple sclerosis. CDR3s include the opening cysteine and the closing phenylalanine or tryptophan. Each record gives: clone size, J gene, V gene, D gene, CDR3 DNA, CDR3 protein. D genes are given only for firm matches. The listing skips clone size in some rows; elsewhere it reads once, few, many or a size class.

>NA|TRBJ2-1|TRBV6-1|TRBD2
TGTGCCAGCAGTCCATTAGGGGAGCGGGGGCCCTACAATGAGCAGTTCTTC
CASSPLGERGPYNEQFF
>NA|TRBJ2-7|TRBV7-9|NA
TGTGCCAGCAGCTTAGTGGGAGATTCGGTTAGCGAGCAGTACTTC
CASSLVGDSVSEQYF
>once|TRBJ2-7|TRBV27|NA
TGTGCCAGCAGTTTTGCCAGGGGCGTGAACGAGCAGTACTTC
CASSFARGVNEQYF
>NA|TRBJ2-5|TRBV13|TRBD1
TGTGCCAGCAGCTTAAGCCAGGGGGATTTCTTAGAGACCCAGTACTTC
CASSLSQGDFLETQYF
>once|TRBJ1-2|TRBV13|NA
TGTGCCAGCAGCTTCCGCCCGACCAGCCAAGGGGAAGGCTACACCTTC
CASSFRPTSQGEGYTF
>NA|TRBJ2-7|TRBV2|NA
TGTGCCAGCAGTGAGAAACGGTATTCTAGCTCCTACGAGCAGTACTTC
CASSEKRYSSSYEQYF
>NA|TRBJ2-1|TRBV7-2|NA
TGTGCCAGCAGCTTATTTGGTGGGGACTACAATGAGCAGTTCTTC
CASSLFGGDYNEQFF
>NA|TRBJ2-7|TRBV7-9|NA
TGTGCCAGCAGCACCAGGGACTCCGACAGCACCTACGAGCAGTACTTC
CASSTRDSDSTYEQYF
>NA|TRBJ2-5|TRBV27|TRBD1
TGTGCCAGCAGTGCGTTGGACAGGCAAGAGACCCAGTACTTC
CASSALDRQETQYF
>few|TRBJ2-5|TRBV6-4|TRBD2
TGTGCCAGCAGCCCCGGGACTAGCGGGGCGGAGACCCAGTACTTC
CASSPGTSGAETQYF
>NA|TRBJ1-2|TRBV29-1|NA
TGCAGCGTTGAAGATCGAATGGACGAGTTAGGCTACACCTTC
CSVEDRMDELGYTF
>NA|TRBJ1-1|TRBV5-4|NA
TGTGCCAGCACGGGGAGGTCAGGGCTAAGTAATACTGAAGCTTTCTTT
CASTGRSGLSNTEAFF
>NA|TRBJ2-7|TRBV29-1|NA
TGCAGCGTTGGCGGTGGGTCTCTTTTCAACGAGCAGTACTTC
CSVGGGSLFNEQYF
>NA|TRBJ2-1|TRBV7-9|NA
TGTGCCAGCCCTACTCAGGGGGGCCGATACAATGAGCAGTTCTTC
CASPTQGGRYNEQFF
>few|TRBJ2-7|TRBV4-3|NA
TGTGCCAGCAGCCAAGATAGAGCCTACGAGCAGTACTTC
CASSQDRAYEQYF
>once|TRBJ1-6|TRBV30|NA
TGTGCCTGGAGTGGGATATCCTATAATTCACCCCTCCACTTT
CAWSGISYNSPLHF
>once|TRBJ2-5|TRBV27|NA
TGTGCCAGCGCCTCGTCCAGGAGGGGGGAGCGAACCCAGTACTTC
CASASSRRGERTQYF
>NA|TRBJ1-2|TRBV29-1|NA
TGCAGCGGGGGGGGTGATGGGTTCTATGGCTACACCTTC
CSGGGDGFYGYTF
>NA|TRBJ2-3|TRBV4-1|NA
TGCGCCAGCAGCGTCCTGCTAGGGGCAGATACGCAGTATTTT
CASSVLLGADTQYF
>NA|TRBJ2-7|TRBV29-1|NA
TGCAGCGTCTCCGATCGGTTGGAGGGGAAGGGCGAGCAGTACTTC
CSVSDRLEGKGEQYF
>NA|TRBJ1-1|TRBV16|NA
TGTGCCAGCAGCACCTCGGGGACAGAAGCTTTCTTT
CASSTSGTEAFF
>NA|TRBJ1-3|TRBV29-1|NA
TGCAGCGCTCAGGACCCGGAGGGTACCACCATATATTTT
CSAQDPEGTTIYF
>NA|TRBJ1-1|TRBV19|NA
TGTGCCAGTAGTAGATCAGGGGTCGATTGGACTGAAGCTTTCTTT
CASSRSGVDWTEAFF
>NA|TRBJ1-1|TRBV30|TRBD1
TGTGCCCGCGGGACAGGGCGGGGAGCTTTCTTT
CARGTGRGAFF
>NA|TRBJ2-3|TRBV5-1|NA
TGCGCCAGCAGCTTGGGGACTGGGGCTATAGATACGCAGTATTTT
CASSLGTGAIDTQYF
>once|TRBJ2-1|TRBV28|NA
TGTGCCAGCAGTTTAGGGTTCAGGTCCCCGGTAGGTGGGAGCTCCTACAATGAGCAGTTCTTC
CASSLGFRSPVGGSSYNEQFF
>NA|TRBJ2-5|TRBV30|NA
TGTGCCTGGAGTGTTGGAGGGATAGAGACCCAGTACTTC
CAWSVGGIETQYF
>NA|TRBJ1-6|TRBV7-9|NA
TGTGCCAGCAGCTTGGGGTCATCATTCACTTCACCCCTCCACTTT
CASSLGSSFTSPLHF
>NA|TRBJ2-4|TRBV20-1|NA
TGCAGTGCCGTGCCTAGAGATATTTTACGTGGGCAGGGCATTCAGTACTTC
CSAVPRDILRGQGIQYF
>NA|TRBJ2-4|TRBV7-8|TRBD2
TGTGCCAGCAGCTTAAGCGGCGGGAGCCTAGCCAAAAACATTCAGTACTTC
CASSLSGGSLAKNIQYF
>NA|TRBJ1-5|TRBV5-4|NA
TGTGCCAGCAGCTTGATGGTCTCAATAAGCAATCAGCCCCAGCATTTT
CASSLMVSISNQPQHF
>once|TRBJ2-6|TRBV11-3|TRBD1
TGTGCCAGCAGCTTAGAAAGGGGGCCTGGGGCCAACGTCCTGACTTTC
CASSLERGPGANVLTF
>NA|TRBJ1-2|TRBV7-9|NA
TGTGCCAGCAGCTACCGGGACATGAATTCCTTAGGCTATGGCTACACCTTC
CASSYRDMNSLGYGYTF
>NA|TRBJ2-1|TRBV19|NA
TGTGCCAGTAGTATGCGGATCAGCTCCTACAATGAGCAGTTCTTC
CASSMRISSYNEQFF
>NA|TRBJ1-4|TRBV23-1|NA
TGCGCCAGCAGTGGGGGGGGAAAAAAACTGTTTTTT
CASSGGGKKLFF
>NA|TRBJ1-1|TRBV5-4|NA
TGTGCCAGCAGCTACAACTTGATGGAAGCTTTCTTT
CASSYNLMEAFF
>once|TRBJ2-3|TRBV9|TRBD2
TGTGCCAGCAAGCGGGGGGACAACACAGATACGCAGTATTTT
CASKRGDNTDTQYF
>NA|TRBJ1-1|TRBV11-3|NA
TGTGCCAGCAGCCCCGGGACGGAGATGAACACTGAAGCTTTCTTT
CASSPGTEMNTEAFF
>NA|TRBJ2-1|TRBV20-1|NA
TGCAGTGCTAGAAAAAAGGCCCGGACAGCAAACAATGAGCAGTTCTTC
CSARKKARTANNEQFF
>NA|TRBJ1-6|TRBV12-3/TRBV12-4|NA
TGTGCCAGCAGTTTATCGGGTTCACCCCTCCACTTT
CASSLSGSPLHF
>NA|TRBJ1-1|TRBV29-1|TRBD1
TGCAGCGTGGACCGACAGGGGAACACTGAAGCTTTCTTT
CSVDRQGNTEAFF